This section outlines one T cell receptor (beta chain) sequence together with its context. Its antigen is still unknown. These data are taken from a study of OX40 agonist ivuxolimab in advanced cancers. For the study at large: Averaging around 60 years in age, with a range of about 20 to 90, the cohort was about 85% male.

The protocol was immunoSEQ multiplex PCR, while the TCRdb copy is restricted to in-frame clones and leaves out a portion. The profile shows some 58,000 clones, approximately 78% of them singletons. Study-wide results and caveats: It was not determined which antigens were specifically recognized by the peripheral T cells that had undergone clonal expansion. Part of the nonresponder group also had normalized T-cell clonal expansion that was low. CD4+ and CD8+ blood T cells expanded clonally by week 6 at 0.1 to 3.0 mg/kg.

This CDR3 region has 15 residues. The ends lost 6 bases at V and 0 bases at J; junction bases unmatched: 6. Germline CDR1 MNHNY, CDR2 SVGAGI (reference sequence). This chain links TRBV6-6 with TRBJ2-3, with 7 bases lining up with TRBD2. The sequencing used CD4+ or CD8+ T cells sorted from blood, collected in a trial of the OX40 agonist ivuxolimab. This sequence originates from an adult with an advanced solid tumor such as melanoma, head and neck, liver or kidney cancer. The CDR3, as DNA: TGTGCCAGCAGGAACAGCGGGGCGAGCACAGATACGCAGTATTTT. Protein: CASRNSGASTDTQYF.